This TCR beta chain was recorded in a study of shared clonotypes between healthy human individuals. Findings of the study overall: The sole specimen, blood, was sampled, and tissue repertoires likely differ. Among donors, sharing of clonotypes was expected to be affected by sequencing depth.

About 30,000 T cell genomes, or around 300 ng DNA, went into unsorted PBMC replicate PCRs. Only in-frame clones appear in the TCRdb table, and some are missing; sequencing was by immunoSEQ multiplex PCR. The sample has about 480,000 clones; roughly 78% are singletons. Turning to this clone: Its antigen remains unidentified.

The CDR3 consists of 18 residues. The V gene end was trimmed by 0 bases and the J gene end by 5 bases; junction bases not matched to a gene: 14. Germline CDR1 reads SGHRS; CDR2 reads YFSETQ. Specimen: PBMCs. This receptor was identified in a woman aged 40 to 55 in good health. Some clones in this sample may be carry-over from other donors' samples. J is TRBJ2-1 and V is TRBV5-1, with 7 bases matching TRBD2. Here the CDR3 reads CASSLGSWGGSSNNEQFF. CDR3 bases: TGCGCCAGCAGCTTGGGAAGCTGGGGCGGGAGTTCGAACAATGAGCAGTTCTTC.